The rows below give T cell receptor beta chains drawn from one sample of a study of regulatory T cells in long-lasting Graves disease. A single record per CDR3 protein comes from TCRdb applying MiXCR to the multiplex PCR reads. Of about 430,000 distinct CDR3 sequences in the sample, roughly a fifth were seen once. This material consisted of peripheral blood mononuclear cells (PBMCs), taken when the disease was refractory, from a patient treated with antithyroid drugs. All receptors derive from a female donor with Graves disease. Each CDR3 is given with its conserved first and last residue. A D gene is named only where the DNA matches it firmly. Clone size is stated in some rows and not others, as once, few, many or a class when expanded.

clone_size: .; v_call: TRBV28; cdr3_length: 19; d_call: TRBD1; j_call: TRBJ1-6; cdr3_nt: TGTGCCAGCAGTTTCCCGGACAGGGCTGGATGGTTACATAATTCACCCCTCCACTTT; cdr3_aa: CASSFPDRAGWLHNSPLHF
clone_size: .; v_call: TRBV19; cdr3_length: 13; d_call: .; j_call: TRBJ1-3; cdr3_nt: TGTGCCAGTCGGATGTATTCTGGAAACACCATATATTTT; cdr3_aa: CASRMYSGNTIYF
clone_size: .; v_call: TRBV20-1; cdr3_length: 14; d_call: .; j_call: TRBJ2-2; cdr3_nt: TGCAGTGCCAAGAGGGGGGCCGGGACCGGGGAGCTGTTTTTT; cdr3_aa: CSAKRGAGTGELFF
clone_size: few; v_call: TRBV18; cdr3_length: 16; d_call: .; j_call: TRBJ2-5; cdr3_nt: TGTGCCAGCTCACACACGGGACGGGCAACCGAAGAGACCCAGTACTTC; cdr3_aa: CASSHTGRATEETQYF
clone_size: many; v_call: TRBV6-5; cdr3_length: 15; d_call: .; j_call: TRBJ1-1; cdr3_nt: TGTGCCAGCAGTTACTCTGCCACGATGAACACTGAAGCTTTCTTT; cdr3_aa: CASSYSATMNTEAFF
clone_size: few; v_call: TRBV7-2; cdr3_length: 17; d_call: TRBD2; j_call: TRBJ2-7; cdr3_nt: TGTGCCAGCAGCTTAGCTGAGGGCCTAGCGGGAAGGAAAGAGCAGTACTTC; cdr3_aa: CASSLAEGLAGRKEQYF
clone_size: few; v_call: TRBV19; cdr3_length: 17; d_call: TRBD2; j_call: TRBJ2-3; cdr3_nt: TGTGCCAGTAGTATGCTCGGACCCGGGACTAGATCAGATACGCAGTATTTT; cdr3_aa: CASSMLGPGTRSDTQYF
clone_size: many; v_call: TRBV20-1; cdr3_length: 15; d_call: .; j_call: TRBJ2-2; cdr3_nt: TGCAGTGCTAGAGATCTAACAGCTAACACCGGGGAGCTGTTTTTT; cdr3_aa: CSARDLTANTGELFF
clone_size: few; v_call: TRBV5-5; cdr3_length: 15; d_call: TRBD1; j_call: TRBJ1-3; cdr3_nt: TGTGCCAGCAGCTCACAGGGGGGATCTGGAAACACCATATATTTT; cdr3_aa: CASSSQGGSGNTIYF
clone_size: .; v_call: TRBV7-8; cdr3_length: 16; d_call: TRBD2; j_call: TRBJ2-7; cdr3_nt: TGTGCCAGCAGCTTAGCGGGTCTAGCGGGAGTAAACGAGCAGTACTTC; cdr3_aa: CASSLAGLAGVNEQYF
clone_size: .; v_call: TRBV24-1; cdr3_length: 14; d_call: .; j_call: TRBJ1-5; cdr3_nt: TGTGCCACCAGTGATTTCTCGGGGAATCAGGCCCAGCATTTT; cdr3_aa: CATSDFSGNQAQHF
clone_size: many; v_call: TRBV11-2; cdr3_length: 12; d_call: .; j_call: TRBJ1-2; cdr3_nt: TGTGCCAGCAGCTTAGTAGGGGTCGGCTACACCTTC; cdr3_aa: CASSLVGVGYTF
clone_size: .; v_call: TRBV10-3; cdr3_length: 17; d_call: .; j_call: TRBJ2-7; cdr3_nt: TGTGCCATCAGTGCACCACCTACAGGGCCCCTCTCCTACGAGCAGTACTTC; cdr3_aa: CAISAPPTGPLSYEQYF
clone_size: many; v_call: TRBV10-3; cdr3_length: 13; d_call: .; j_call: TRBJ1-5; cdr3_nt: TGTGCCATCAACAGGGAGATCAATCAGCCCCAGCATTTT; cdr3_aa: CAINREINQPQHF
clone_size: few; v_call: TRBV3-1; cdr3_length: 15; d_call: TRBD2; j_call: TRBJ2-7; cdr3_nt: TGTGCCAGCAGTCCGACCGGGACTAGCGGGAACGAGCAGTACTTC; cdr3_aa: CASSPTGTSGNEQYF
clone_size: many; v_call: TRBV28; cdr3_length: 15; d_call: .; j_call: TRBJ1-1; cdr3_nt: TGTGCCAGCAGTTTATCAGGGACCGAAAACACTGAAGCTTTCTTT; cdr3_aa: CASSLSGTENTEAFF
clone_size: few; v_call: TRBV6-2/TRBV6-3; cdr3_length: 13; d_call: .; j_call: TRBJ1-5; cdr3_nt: TGTGCCAGCAGTTACGCTTGGGGACGAGGCCAGCATTTT; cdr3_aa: CASSYAWGRGQHF
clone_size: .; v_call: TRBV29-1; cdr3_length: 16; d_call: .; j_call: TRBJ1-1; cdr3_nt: TGCAGCGCCATCGTAATGACCCTCGACGTGGGCACTGAAGCTTTCTTT; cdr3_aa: CSAIVMTLDVGTEAFF
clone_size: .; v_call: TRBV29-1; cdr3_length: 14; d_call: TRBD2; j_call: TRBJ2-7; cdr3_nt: TGCAGCGTTGAGGGGGGGACCACTACCTACGAGCAGTACTTC; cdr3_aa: CSVEGGTTTYEQYF
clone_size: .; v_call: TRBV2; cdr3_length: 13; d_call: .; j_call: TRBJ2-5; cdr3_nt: TGTGCCAGCAGTTGGACGGTAGAAGAGACCCAGTACTTC; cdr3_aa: CASSWTVEETQYF
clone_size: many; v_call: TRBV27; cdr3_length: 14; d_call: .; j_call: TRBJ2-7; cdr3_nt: TGTGCCAGCAGCCGTTCCGGACAGCCATCTGAGCAGTACTTC; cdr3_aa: CASSRSGQPSEQYF
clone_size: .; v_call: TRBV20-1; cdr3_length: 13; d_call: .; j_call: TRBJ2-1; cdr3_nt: TGCAGTGCTAGGGCGGGCGGGATAAATGAGCAGTTCTTC; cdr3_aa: CSARAGGINEQFF
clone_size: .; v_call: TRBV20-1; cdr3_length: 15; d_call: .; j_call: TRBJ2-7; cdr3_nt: TGCAGTGCTAGATCTGGCGGGGCACAAAACTACGAGCAGTACTTC; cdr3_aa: CSARSGGAQNYEQYF
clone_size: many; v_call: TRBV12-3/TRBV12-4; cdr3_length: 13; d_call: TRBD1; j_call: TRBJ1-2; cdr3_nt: TGTGCCAGCAGTCCCCGGACAGGGATTGGCTACACCTTC; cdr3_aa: CASSPRTGIGYTF
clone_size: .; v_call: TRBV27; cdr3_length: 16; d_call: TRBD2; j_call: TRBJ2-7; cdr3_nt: TGTGCCAGCAGTTCAGTGGGACTAGCGGGCTCCTACGAGCAGTACTTC; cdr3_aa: CASSSVGLAGSYEQYF
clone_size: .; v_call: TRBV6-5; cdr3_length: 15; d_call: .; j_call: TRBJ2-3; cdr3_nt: TGTGCCAGCAGTTACGCAGGGGCTAGCACAGATACGCAGTATTTT; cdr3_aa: CASSYAGASTDTQYF
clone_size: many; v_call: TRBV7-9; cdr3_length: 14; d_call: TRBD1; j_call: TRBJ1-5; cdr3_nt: TGTGCCAGCAGCTTGACAGGGGAAGGGCAGCCCCAGCATTTT; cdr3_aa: CASSLTGEGQPQHF
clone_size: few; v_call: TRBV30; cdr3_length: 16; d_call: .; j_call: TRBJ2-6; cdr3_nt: TGTGCCTGGAGAAGGGAGCCTTTCTCTGGGGCCAACGTCCTGACTTTC; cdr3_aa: CAWRREPFSGANVLTF
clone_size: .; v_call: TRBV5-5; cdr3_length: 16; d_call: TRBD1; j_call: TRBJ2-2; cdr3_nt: TGTGCCAGCAGCTTGGTACACAGGGGGCTAATCGGGGAGCTGTTTTTT; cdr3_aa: CASSLVHRGLIGELFF
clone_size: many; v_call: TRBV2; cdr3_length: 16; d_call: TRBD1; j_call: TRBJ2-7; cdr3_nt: TGTGCCAGCAGTGAAGTAGGGGACAGACTAACCTACGAGCAGTACTTC; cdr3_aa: CASSEVGDRLTYEQYF
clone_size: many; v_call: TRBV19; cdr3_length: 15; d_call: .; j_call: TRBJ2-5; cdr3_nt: TGTGCCAGTAGTCTGACGGGACACCCCAGAGAGACCCAGTACTTC; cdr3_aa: CASSLTGHPRETQYF
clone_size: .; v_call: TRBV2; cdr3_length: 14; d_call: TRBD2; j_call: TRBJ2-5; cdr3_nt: TGTGCCAGCAGGGAGCGGACTAGCGGAGGGACCCAGTACTTC; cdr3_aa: CASRERTSGGTQYF
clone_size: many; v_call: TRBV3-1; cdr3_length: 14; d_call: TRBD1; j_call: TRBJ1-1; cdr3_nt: TGTGCCAGCAGCCAAGCAGGGGGCGGCACTGAAGCTTTCTTT; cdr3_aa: CASSQAGGGTEAFF
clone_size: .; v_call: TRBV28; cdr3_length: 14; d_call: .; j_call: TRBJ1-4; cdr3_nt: TGTGCCAGCAGTCGTGGTGGGACTAATAAAAAACTGTTTTTT; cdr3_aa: CASSRGGTNKKLFF
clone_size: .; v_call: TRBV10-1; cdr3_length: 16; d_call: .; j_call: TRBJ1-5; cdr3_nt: TGCGCCAGCAATGGGTTGGGGGGGAATGGCAATCAGCCCCAGCATTTT; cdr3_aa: CASNGLGGNGNQPQHF